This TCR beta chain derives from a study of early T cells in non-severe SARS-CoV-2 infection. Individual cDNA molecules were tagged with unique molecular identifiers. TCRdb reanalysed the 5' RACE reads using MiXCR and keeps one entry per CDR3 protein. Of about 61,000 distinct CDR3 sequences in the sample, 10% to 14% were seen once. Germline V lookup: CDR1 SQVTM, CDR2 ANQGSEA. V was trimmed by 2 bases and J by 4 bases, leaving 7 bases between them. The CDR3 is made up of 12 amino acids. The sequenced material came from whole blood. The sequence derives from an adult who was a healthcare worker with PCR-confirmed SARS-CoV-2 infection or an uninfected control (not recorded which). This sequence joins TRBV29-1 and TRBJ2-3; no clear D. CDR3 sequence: CSVELGSDTQYF. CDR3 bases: TGCAGCGTTGAACTAGGGTCAGATACGCAGTATTTT.